This TCR beta chain was profiled in a study of cytomegalovirus exposure and HLA in healthy donors. PCR used 60 Vbeta primers and 13 Jbeta primers. Method: immunoSEQ multiplex PCR; TCRdb's copy keeps in-frame clones and lacks some. The sample holds 170,000 or so clones, around 80% seen once. This CDR3 region has 15 residues. Germline V gene sequence: CDR1 SGHVS, CDR2 FQNEAQ. Trimming pared 1 base from V and 4 bases from J, leaving 13 bases between. This TCR was recovered from a male donor in good health and CMV-seropositive. The sequencing input was PBMCs. The V gene is TRBV7-8, the J gene TRBJ1-2; D possibly corresponds to TRBD1 (6 bases). The CDR3, as DNA: TGTGCCAGCAGCTTAGATGTTAGACAGGTCTATGGCTACACCTTC. It specifies CASSLDVRQVYGYTF.